The 30 T cell receptor beta chains below all came from one sample that was sequenced in a study of radiation and T cells in renal cell carcinoma. Time point meaning: blood 2 weeks post-SBRT. Treatment indicated: 15 Gy SBRT to primary tumor, nephrectomy 4 weeks later. Method: immunoSEQ multiplex PCR; TCRdb's copy keeps in-frame clones and lacks some. This table has roughly 130,000 clones, 88% appearing once. Source: blood, taken from a patient whose treatment included radiotherapy and nephrectomy. The receptor set was obtained from a woman between 65 and 79 years old with renal cell carcinoma.

V is TRBV1 and J is TRBJ2-5; TRBD2 is taken as the D call from the table, unchecked against the DNA. TRBV1 corresponds to a pseudogene. CDR3 size: 14 residues. The CDR3 DNA follows: TGCACCAGCAGCCAAGTCGCGGGGAGGGAGACCCAGTACTTC. Translated: CTSSQVAGRETQYF.

The rearrangement links TRBV7-8 to TRBJ2-7; D might be TRBD1 (5 bases). Trimming took 0 bases from V and 1 from J, leaving 13 bases between them. The CDR3 covers 16 residues. CDR1 is SGHVS, CDR2 FQNEAQ, per germline. CDR3 in DNA: TGTGCCAGCAGCTTAGCGCTCGCAGGGTTGTCCTACGAGCAGTACTTC. It codes for CASSLALAGLSYEQYF. Filled out from reference TRBV7-8 and TRBJ2-7, the complete variable domain reads GAGVSQSPRYKVAKRGQDVALRCDPISGHVSLFWYQQALGQGPEFLTYFQNEAQLDKSGLPSDRFFAERPEGSVSTLKIQRTQQEDSAVYLCASSLALAGLSYEQYFGPGTRLTVT.

V gene TRBV5-6 combines with J gene TRBJ2-7, with TRBD2 matching over 13 bases. V was clipped by 3 bases and J by 6 bases; unmatched bases: 6. From germline, CDR1 is SGHDT and CDR2 YYEEEE. CDR3 length: 15 amino acids. CDR3: CASSYGLAGAGEQYF. The CDR3 DNA is TGTGCCAGCAGCTACGGACTAGCGGGGGCGGGCGAGCAGTACTTC.

This sequence joins TRBV5-1 and TRBJ1-6; D ambiguous. V lost 4 bases, J lost 7 bases, and 6 bases lay in between. Germline CDR1 and CDR2: SGHRS and YFSETQ. The CDR3 is 12 amino acids. The DNA of the CDR3 is TGCGCCAGCAGCGAAGGCAATTCACCCCTCCACTTT. This gives the protein CASSEGNSPLHF. Filled out from reference TRBV5-1 and TRBJ1-6, the complete variable domain reads KAGVTQTPRYLIKTRGQQVTLSCSPISGHRSVSWYQQTPGQGLQFLFEYFSETQRNKGNFPGRFSGRQFSNSRSEMNVSTLELGDSALYLCASSEGNSPLHFGNGTRLTVT.

The chain has TRBV6-1 and TRBJ1-1, with D perhaps TRBD1 (5 bases). This CDR3 has 11 residues. Germline loops: CDR1 MNHNS, CDR2 SASEGT. The ends were cut back, 7 bases at V and 6 bases at J, with 9 bases in the middle. CDR3 loop: CASNSGAEAFF. The CDR3 nucleotides read TGTGCCAGCAATTCGGGGGCTGAAGCTTTCTTT.

The rearrangement joins TRBV19 to TRBJ2-5; no clear D. Trimming stripped 5 bases from V and 4 bases from J, with 5 bases between. Germline V gene data show CDR1 as LNHDA and CDR2 as SQIVND (reference sequence). This CDR3 region has 11 residues. The CDR3 spells CASSSRETQYF. DNA of the CDR3: TGTGCCAGTAGTTCCCGAGAGACCCAGTACTTC.

The rearrangement joins TRBV19 to TRBJ2-1; 12 nucleotides agree with TRBD2. Trimming cost V 4 bases and J 9 bases; bases outside gene matches: 7. Germline CDR1 and CDR2: LNHDA and SQIVND (reference sequence). The CDR3 is made up of 15 amino acids. CDR3 nucleotides: TGTGCCAGTAGTACGCTAGCGGGGGGGCGAGGTGAGCAGTTCTTC. Translated, it gives CASSTLAGGRGEQFF. The full variable domain, in which reference TRBV19 and TRBJ2-1 provide the parts outside the CDR3, is DGGITQSPKYLFRKEGQNVTLSCEQNLNHDAMYWYRQDPGQGLRLIYYSQIVNDFQKGDIAEGYSVSREKKESFPLTVTSAQKNPTAFYLCASSTLAGGRGEQFFGPGTRLTVL.

This chain connects TRBV27 to TRBJ2-7; TRBD1 agrees at 7 bases. The CDR3 runs to 15 residues. The V and J ends lost 5 bases and 3 bases, in that order; junction bases with no gene match: 10. Germline CDR1 and CDR2: MNHEY and SMNVEV (reference sequence). The CDR3 DNA follows: TGTGCCAGCAGTAACCAGGGGGACCCTGACTACGAGCAGTACTTC. Its translation: CASSNQGDPDYEQYF.

V is TRBV4-3 and J is TRBJ1-6; no definite D call. Germline V CDR1 and CDR2: LGHNA, YSLEER. This CDR3 has 16 amino acids. Trimming shortened V by 0 bases and J by 7 bases, and 13 bases separated the two germline ends. CDR3 in amino acids: CASSQEPQRANSPLHF. DNA of the CDR3: TGCGCCAGCAGCCAAGAACCGCAGCGAGCAAATTCACCCCTCCACTTT.

The genes are TRBV7-8 and TRBJ1-5, with 7 bases identical to TRBD1. V shed 5 bases and J 11 bases; nucleotides not matched to a gene: 12. Germline lookup yields CDR1 SGHVS and CDR2 FQNEAQ. The CDR3 has 14 residues. The CDR3 DNA sequence: TGTGCCAGCAGCCTCGGACAGGCCCAAGGCACCCAGCATTTT. Amino acid sequence: CASSLGQAQGTQHF.

This rearrangement joins TRBV4-1 to TRBJ2-1; tentatively, D is TRBD2 (5 bases). The germline gives CDR1 MGHRA, CDR2 YSYEKL. This CDR3 region has 17 residues. V lost 4 bases, J lost 1 base, and 17 bases lay in between. As DNA, the CDR3 is TGCGCCAGCAGCCCCAGGAGTCCCGGACTTTCCTACAATGAGCAGTTCTTC. It codes for CASSPRSPGLSYNEQFF.

This rearrangement joins TRBV7-2 to TRBJ2-7; D is unresolved. Germline V gene lookup returns CDR1 SGHTA and CDR2 FQGNSA. V gave up 5 bases and J gave up 4 bases, with 9 bases separating them. The CDR3 has 12 amino acids. The CDR3 DNA sequence: TGTGCCAGCAGCGTCCCGGGTTACGAGCAGTACTTC. This encodes CASSVPGYEQYF.

The chain recombines TRBV25-1 with TRBJ1-1; D is uncertain. The length of the CDR3 is 14 residues. The V end was cut by 1 base, the J end by 3 bases, with 9 bases between. Germline V gene lookup returns CDR1 MGHDK and CDR2 SYGVNS. CDR3 amino acids: CASSEWVGDTEAFF. CDR3 DNA sequence: TGTGCCAGCAGTGAATGGGTAGGAGACACTGAAGCTTTCTTT. The complete variable domain, with remaining parts taken from reference TRBV25-1 and TRBJ1-1, reads EADIYQTPRYLVIGTGKKITLECSQTMGHDKMYWYQQDPGMELHLIHYSYGVNSTEKGDLSSESTVSRIRTEHFPLTLESARPSHTSQYLCASSEWVGDTEAFFGQGTRLTVV.

This chain connects TRBV7-8 to TRBJ1-1, with D uncertain. Germline V lookup: CDR1 SGHVS, CDR2 FQNEAQ. The CDR3 is 14 amino acids. V dropped 2 bases and J dropped 1 base, with 8 bases sitting between them. The CDR3 DNA reads TGTGCCAGCAGCTTAAGGGAGGGGAACACTGAAGCTTTCTTT. Translated, it gives CASSLREGNTEAFF.

The genes are TRBV28 and TRBJ2-5; the D gene could be TRBD1 or TRBD2 (5 bases each). V gave up 2 bases and J gave up 4 bases, with 8 bases separating them. The length of the CDR3 is 13 residues. Per germline, CDR1 MDHEN and CDR2 SYDVKM. The CDR3 spells CASSLAGRETQYF. CDR3 coding DNA: TGTGCCAGCAGTTTAGCAGGGAGAGAGACCCAGTACTTC.

The V call is TRBV13, the J call TRBJ2-3, with 7 positions matching TRBD2. The trim removed 1 base at V and 0 bases at J, leaving 7 bases unmatched. CDR1 and CDR2 (germline): PRHDT, FYEKMQ (reference sequence). The CDR3 is 17 residues long. For the CDR3, the DNA is TGTGCCAGCAGCTTAGTTGTCGGGGGGACTAGCACAGATACGCAGTATTTT. Residues: CASSLVVGGTSTDTQYF.

The table lists this clone with a count of one. The chain is built from TRBV15 and TRBJ1-5; no clear D. The germline V gene encodes CDR1 LNHNV and CDR2 YYDKDF (reference sequence). With 0 bases removed from V and 3 bases from J, the gap between germline ends came to 9 bases. This CDR3 contains 15 residues. Here the CDR3 reads CATSREGSDNQPQHF. The DNA of the CDR3 is TGTGCCACCAGCAGAGAGGGGTCAGACAATCAGCCCCAGCATTTT.

The rearrangement uses TRBV6-1 and TRBJ2-7; D possibly matches TRBD1 or TRBD2 (5 bases each). The V end was cut by 1 base, the J end by 1 base, with 11 bases between. CDR3 size: 15 residues. Germline CDR1 and CDR2: MNHNS and SASEGT. DNA for the CDR3: TGTGCCAGCAGTGAAGGCACGGGACCGTCCTACGAGCAGTACTTC. Amino acid sequence: CASSEGTGPSYEQYF.

This clone appeared once. The gene calls are TRBV4-3 and TRBJ2-1; the D gene is possibly TRBD1 (5 bases). CDR1 and CDR2 from the germline V gene are LGHNA and YSLEER. Deletions cut 4 bases from V and 9 bases from J, with 10 bases between. This CDR3 comprises 12 residues. The CDR3 DNA follows: TGCGCCAGCAGCCTCGGCAGGGCTGAGCAGTTCTTC. This encodes CASSLGRAEQFF.

This chain joins TRBV5-1 and TRBJ2-7; D is unclear. Looked up from germline, CDR1 is SGHRS and CDR2 is YFSETQ. Trimming cost V 4 bases and J 1 base, with 18 bases left between them. The CDR3 covers 16 residues. DNA for the CDR3: TGCGCCAGCAGCCGAACACCGTTTGAAGCTTCCTACGAGCAGTACTTC. Protein sequence: CASSRTPFEASYEQYF.

This clone was detected only a few times. The chain uses TRBV11-2 and TRBJ2-1, with D maybe TRBD1 (6 bases). Trimming pared 4 bases from V and 7 bases from J, leaving 14 bases between. CDR1 and CDR2 from the germline V gene are SGHAT and FQNNGV. The CDR3 is 14 amino acids. CDR3 in DNA: TGTGCCAGCAGCTACCCCTGGCAGGGGAATGAGCAGTTCTTC. Amino acid sequence: CASSYPWQGNEQFF.

The rearrangement links TRBV7-8 to TRBJ2-1; D gene unclear. CDR3 size: 11 residues. V was cut by 5 bases and J by 10 bases, with 9 bases left in between. Germline V CDR1 and CDR2: SGHVS, FQNEAQ. The CDR3 is CASSLVNEQFF. CDR3 bases: TGTGCCAGCAGCCTGGTCAACGAGCAGTTCTTC.

This clone came up once. The V call is TRBV4-2, the J call TRBJ1-2; no reliable D call. Trimming removed 2 bases at V and 5 bases at J, with 12 bases between. The CDR3 is 14 residues long. Germline lookup yields CDR1 LGHNA and CDR2 YNFKEQ. This CDR3 reads CASSQFGAGYGYTF. The CDR3 DNA follows: TGTGCCAGCAGCCAATTCGGAGCCGGATATGGCTACACCTTC.

The chain links TRBV6-5 to TRBJ2-1; D ambiguous. The CDR3 has 14 amino acids. Per germline, CDR1 MNHEY and CDR2 SVGAGI. V lost 1 base to trimming and J lost 9 bases, with 13 bases between them. The CDR3, as DNA: TGTGCCAGCAGTTACTTCTACGGAAGTGGTGAGCAGTTCTTC. It encodes CASSYFYGSGEQFF.

The V and J genes are TRBV28 and TRBJ1-2; D is possibly TRBD1 (6 bases). Trimming removed 7 bases from V and 4 bases from J, with 10 bases in between. The CDR3 runs to 12 residues. The germline V gene encodes CDR1 MDHEN and CDR2 SYDVKM. CDR3 loop: CASTLTGYGYTF. The CDR3 coding sequence is TGTGCCAGCACTTTGACAGGCTATGGCTACACCTTC.

The chain combines TRBV5-1 with TRBJ2-2, with D possibly matching TRBD1 (6 bases). V was trimmed by 0 bases and J by 2 bases, leaving 11 bases between them. CDR3 length: 16 amino acids. CDR1 and CDR2 from the germline V gene are SGHRS and YFSETQ. In nucleotides, the CDR3 is TGCGCCAGCAGCTTGGGGCAGGGGACCAACACCGGGGAGCTGTTTTTT. Amino acids: CASSLGQGTNTGELFF.

The chain joins TRBV5-5 to TRBJ2-7; 13 bases line up with TRBD2. The CDR3 covers 20 residues. Unmatched junction bases numbered 13, after V lost 1 base and J lost 0 bases. Germline lookup yields CDR1 SGHKS and CDR2 YYEKEE (reference sequence). CDR3 bases: TGTGCCAGCAGCTTGAGTCAACGGCCGGGACTAGCGGGGATCTCCTACGAGCAGTACTTC. Translating it yields CASSLSQRPGLAGISYEQYF.

The rearrangement joins TRBV10-3 to TRBJ2-5; TRBD2 agrees at 9 bases. The CDR3 spans 16 residues. V dropped 0 bases and J dropped 5; count of bases not matched to a gene: 7. CDR1 and CDR2 from the germline V gene are ENHRY and SYGVKD. The DNA of the CDR3 is TGTGCCATCAGTGAGTCTGGCGGGGGGGCCTATGAGACCCAGTACTTC. Translated, it gives CAISESGGGAYETQYF.

J is TRBJ2-7 and V is TRBV5-6; tentatively, D is TRBD2 (6 bases). Trimming stripped 4 bases from V and 2 bases from J, with 16 bases between. Germline V gene data show CDR1 as SGHDT and CDR2 as YYEEEE. The CDR3 loop spans 15 amino acids. CDR3 loop: CASSQIDGTPYEQYF. The CDR3 DNA reads TGTGCCAGCAGCCAGATAGACGGGACTCCCTACGAGCAGTACTTC.

The V gene is TRBV19, the J gene TRBJ1-1; D is ambiguous. Trimming removed 5 bases from V and 1 base from J, with 11 bases in between. The length of the CDR3 is 14 residues. Germline assignment: CDR1 LNHDA and CDR2 SQIVND (reference sequence). CDR3 DNA sequence: TGTGCCAGTAGTGTCCGGGCCCCGAACACTGAAGCTTTCTTT. Translating it yields CASSVRAPNTEAFF.